This is a list of T cell receptor beta chains from one sample in a study of vaccination effects on CD4 cells after COVID-19. These receptors lack a known antigen. Only in-frame clones appear in the TCRdb table, and some are missing; sequencing was by immunoSEQ multiplex PCR. The sample has 37,000 or so clones; about 67% are singletons. The sample here was CD4+ T cells from PBMCs cultured without peptide, taken after COVID-19 vaccination. Source of these receptors: a human donor who received a COVID-19 vaccine. Each CDR3 is given with its conserved first and last residue.

TRBV25-1,TRBJ1-1,13,CASSLPGTTEAFF
TRBV18,TRBJ1-5,13,CASSPGENQPQHF
TRBV28,TRBJ1-2,14,CASSLGAGNYGYTF
TRBV30,TRBJ2-6,17,CAWRGGFRMSGANVLTF
TRBV30,TRBJ1-2,14,CAWSVSAGLVSHTF
TRBV4-1,TRBJ1-4,16,CASSQPGRKPNEKLFF
TRBV6-6,TRBJ1-5,14,CASTPGGESQPQHF
TRBV19,TRBJ2-7,13,CATQGQGFYEQYF
TRBV25-1,TRBJ2-7,13,CASRPTGSYEQYF
TRBV12-2,TRBJ2-1,17,CASRLQSGDTGCNEQFF
TRBV5-1,TRBJ2-7,19,CASSLALTSGRAPVSEQYF
TRBV2,TRBJ2-2,14,CASRMDGYTGELFF
TRBV11-1,TRBJ1-6,14,CASSRTGALSPLHF
TRBV6-5,TRBJ1-1,15,CASRQGQGSYTEAFF
TRBV4-1,TRBJ1-1,18,CASSRAPPRGRLGTEAFF
TRBV7-8,TRBJ1-4,15,CASSTHQGANEKLFF
TRBV29-1,TRBJ2-1,12,CSLKDSTDEQFF
TRBV6-1,TRBJ2-5,17,CASSEPVIAGFEETQYF
TRBV7-9,TRBJ2-1,14,CASSLVGLSNEQFF
TRBV19,TRBJ2-2,13,CASSSSSYGELFF
TRBV19,TRBJ1-4,15,CASSIEQGVNEKLFF
TRBV7-2,TRBJ2-3,15,CASSFTRSRTDTQYF
TRBV28,TRBJ2-7,11,CASRGGYTQYF
TRBV7-2,TRBJ1-4,17,CASSFYSAGSANEKLFF
TRBV15,TRBJ2-3,16,CATSRGWGGDTDTQYF
TRBV6-4,TRBJ2-1,15,CASSDAKSAYNEQFF
TRBV5-4,TRBJ1-1,14,CASSLGQEITEAFF
TRBV5-4,TRBJ1-1,15,CASSLVGGGDTEAFF
TRBV5-4,TRBJ1-2,15,CASRMSTGGIYGYTF
TRBV20-1,TRBJ2-1,17,CSASSRGTSGRWDEQFF
TRBV27,TRBJ1-6,13,CASSLADATPLHF
TRBV7-2,TRBJ1-5,13,CATSRNSNQPQHF
TRBV7-9,TRBJ1-1,12,CASSRSGTEAFF
TRBV25-1,TRBJ2-5,16,CASSDGLLATQETQYF
TRBV7-7,TRBJ2-5,14,CASSPVGYQETQYF
TRBV18,TRBJ2-3,15,CASSPRTQSSDTQYF
TRBV29-1,TRBJ2-5,11,CSAGGPETQYF
TRBV5-1,TRBJ1-1,13,CASSLDVNTEAFF
TRBV6-2/TRBV6-3,TRBJ2-2,15,CASSRRTANTGELFF
TRBV2,TRBJ2-2,15,CASSQQGDWPGELFF
TRBV9,TRBJ2-1,15,CASSLSGSSYNEQFF
TRBV4-1,TRBJ1-5,16,CASSPGTGRFNQPQHF
TRBV6-5,TRBJ2-3,16,CASSYSSGRGTDTQYF
TRBV7-2,TRBJ2-6,15,CASSFGFSGANVLTF
TRBV18,TRBJ1-1,13,CASSYERDTEAFF
TRBV18,TRBJ1-2,13,CASSPRGLYGYTF
TRBV7-6,TRBJ2-5,15,CASSQTGTGDITQYF
TRBV29-1,TRBJ2-7,13,CSVEGTGSAEQYF
TRBV2,TRBJ1-5,14,CASSREWSNQPQHF